The sequence of this T cell receptor (beta chain) was determined in a study of T-cell memory formation after mild COVID-19. V was clipped by 5 bases and J by 2 bases, with 17 bases between them. The CDR3 consists of 16 residues. Germline CDR1 is SNHLY and CDR2 is FYNNEI. One entry per CDR3 protein results from TCRdb running MiXCR on the 5' RACE reads. The sample consists of 530,000 or so distinct CDR3 sequences, approximately 15% of them appearing once. The gene calls are TRBV2 and TRBJ2-3; TRBD1 or TRBD2 may be the D gene (5 bases each). The receptor comes from an adult woman who had mild COVID-19 (a few samples of this study predate the infection). Cell type and time point are not known. Sequencing used PBMCs or a T cell subset sorted from them (not recorded which). CDR3 DNA sequence: TGTGCCAGCAGTAGGGACCCCCGGACCCTCACAGATACGCAGTATTTT. Its protein product is CASSRDPRTLTDTQYF. The variable domain in full, with the rest retrieved from reference TRBV2 and TRBJ2-3, is EPEVTQTPSHQVTQMGQEVILRCVPISNHLYFYWYRQILGQKVEFLVSFYNNEISEKSEIFDDQFSVERPDGSNFTLKIRSTKLEDSAMYFCASSRDPRTLTDTQYFGPGTRLTVL.